This TCR beta chain was documented in a study of CD8+ T cells in alopecia areata. Trimming removed 2 bases at V and 7 bases at J, with 8 bases between. The CDR3 totals 12 residues. CDR1 and CDR2 (germline): SGHTA, FQGNSA. Stated treatment: oral pan-JAK inhibitor, 5-10 mg twice daily. Sequencing relied on a cDNA template that was reverse transcribed from extracted RNA. Sequencing used immunoSEQ multiplex PCR; TCRdb keeps in-frame clones, though not all of them. Of hundreds of thousands of clones in the sample, about three fifths are singletons; the top ten hold more than 0.85%. This specimen consisted of CD4+ T cells sorted from blood, obtained at week 52, from a patient treated with tofacitinib. This chain joins TRBV7-2 and TRBJ1-1; no reliable D call. The clonotype was recovered from a human donor with alopecia areata. The CDR3 reads CASSLMQHEAFF. CDR3 sequence (DNA): TGTGCCAGCAGCTTAATGCAGCATGAAGCTTTCTTT. The full variable domain, completed using reference TRBV7-2 and TRBJ1-1, is GAGVSQSPSNKVTEKGKDVELRCDPISGHTALYWYRQSLGQGLEFLIYFQGNSAPDKSGLPSDRFSAERTGGSVSTLTIQRTQQEDSAVYLCASSLMQHEAFFGQGTRLTVV.